The present T cell receptor beta chain was sequenced within a study of blood T cell repertoires in COVID-19. Study summary: Acute and convalescent COVID-19 specimens originated in the United States, Italy and Spain.

In the original workflow: Reference gene primer amplification gave nucleated cell count estimates. The protocol was immunoSEQ multiplex PCR, while the TCRdb copy is restricted to in-frame clones and leaves out a portion. Clonal size and the V and J genes are those of that table, whereas D and trimming came from the DNA. The sample consists of tens of thousands of clones, approximately 80% of them appearing once. The sequenced material came from peripheral blood. The clonotype comes from a woman aged 55-69 years with acute or convalescent COVID-19.

The CDR3 bases are TGTGCCAGCAGTGAAGGGCAGGGGGTGAAGCCCCAGCATTTT. Protein product: CASSEGQGVKPQHF. The chain has TRBV2 and TRBJ1-5; 7 bases line up with TRBD1. The CDR3 is 14 residues long. From germline, CDR1 is SNHLY and CDR2 FYNNEI. Trimming at V came to 1 base and at J to 8 bases, leaving 5 bases not matched to a gene.